This T cell receptor beta chain was captured in a study of CD8 T cells in Susac syndrome. This CDR3 is built from 15 residues. Germline V gene lookup returns CDR1 MNHEY and CDR2 SMNVEV (reference sequence). The V end lost 8 bases, the J end lost 4 bases, and 15 bases lay between the germline ends. An input of about 0.5 to 1 ug of RNA was subjected to reverse transcription using random hexamers. The TCR beta CDR3 was amplified by immunoSEQ multiplex PCR across 54 Vbeta, 13 Jbeta. Using its own MiXCR run on the immunoSEQ multiplex PCR reads, TCRdb lists one record per CDR3 protein. In the table there are some 150,000 distinct CDR3 sequences, around 95% of which are singletons.

Sequencing used CD8+ T cells from PBMCs. The chain has TRBV27 and TRBJ1-6; D not certain. The sequence came from a human donor with multiple sclerosis. Here the CDR3 reads CASGRGVTYNSPLHF. The CDR3 DNA follows: TGTGCCAGCGGCCGTGGAGTGACGTATAATTCACCCCTCCACTTT.